This T cell receptor (beta chain) was documented in a study of blood T cell repertoires in COVID-19. V was clipped by 1 base and J by 12 bases; unmatched bases: 4. The germline V gene has CDR1 SGHAT and CDR2 FQNNGV. The CDR3 is 12 residues long. Produced via immunoSEQ multiplex PCR; TCRdb's table is partial and in-frame only. The sample includes 150,000 to 200,000 clones, 88% of them seen just once. The genes are TRBV11-2 and TRBJ1-2; 8 bases line up with TRBD1. The receptor comes from a man in his sixties with acute or convalescent COVID-19. The sample was peripheral blood. The CDR3 DNA sequence: TGTGCCAGCAGCTTAGCCAGGGGGCAGGACACCTTC. Amino acids: CASSLARGQDTF.